This T cell receptor beta chain derives from a study of blood T cell repertoires in COVID-19. About the study: Spain, Italy and the United States supplied samples that represented acute and convalescent COVID-19. The analysed material was cDNA or gDNA that came from T cells, B-cell-depleted T cells, or PBMCs.

In the original processing: Cell counts per sample came from amplifying reference gene primers. TCRdb keeps only in-frame clones here, not all; method: immunoSEQ multiplex PCR. The V and J calls and clone size were taken over from that table, and D and trimming were inferred from the DNA. Here the sample spans approximately 150,000 clones, more than 75% being singletons. Trimming pared 4 bases from V and 3 bases from J, leaving 12 bases between. CDR1 LNHNV and CDR2 YYDKDF come from the germline V gene (reference sequence). The CDR3 is 15 amino acids. Input material: peripheral blood. V usage is TRBV15 and J usage is TRBJ1-4; possibly TRBD1 for D (5 bases). This receptor was obtained from a human donor with acute or convalescent COVID-19. The donor label of this sample is uncertain. CDR3 region: CATSKQQAPNEKLFF. CDR3 DNA sequence: TGTGCCACCAGCAAACAACAGGCCCCTAATGAAAAACTGTTTTTT.